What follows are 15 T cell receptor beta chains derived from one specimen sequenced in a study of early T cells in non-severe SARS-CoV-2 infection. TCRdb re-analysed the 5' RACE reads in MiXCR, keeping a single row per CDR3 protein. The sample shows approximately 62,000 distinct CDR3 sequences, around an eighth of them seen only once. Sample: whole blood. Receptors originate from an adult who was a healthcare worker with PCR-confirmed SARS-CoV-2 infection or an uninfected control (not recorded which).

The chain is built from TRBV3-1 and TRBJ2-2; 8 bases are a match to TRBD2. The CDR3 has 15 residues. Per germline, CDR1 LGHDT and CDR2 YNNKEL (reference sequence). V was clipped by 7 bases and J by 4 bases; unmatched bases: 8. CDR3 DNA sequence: TGTGCCAGCACCGGCCCAGCGGGAGCCACCGGGGAGCTGTTTTTT. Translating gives CASTGPAGATGELFF.

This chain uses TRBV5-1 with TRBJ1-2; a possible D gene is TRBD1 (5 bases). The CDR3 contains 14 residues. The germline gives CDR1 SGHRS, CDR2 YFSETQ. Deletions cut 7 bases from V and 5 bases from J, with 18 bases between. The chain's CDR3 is CASRPGTPSYGYTF. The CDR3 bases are TGCGCCAGCCGTCCCGGGACCCCGAGTTATGGCTACACCTTC.

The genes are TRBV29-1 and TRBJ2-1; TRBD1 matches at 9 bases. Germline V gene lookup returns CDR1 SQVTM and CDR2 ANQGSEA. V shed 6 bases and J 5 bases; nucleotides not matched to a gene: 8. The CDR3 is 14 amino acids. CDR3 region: CSVTRGTGHNEQFF. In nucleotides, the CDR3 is TGCAGCGTCACTCGCGGGACAGGGCACAATGAGCAGTTCTTC.

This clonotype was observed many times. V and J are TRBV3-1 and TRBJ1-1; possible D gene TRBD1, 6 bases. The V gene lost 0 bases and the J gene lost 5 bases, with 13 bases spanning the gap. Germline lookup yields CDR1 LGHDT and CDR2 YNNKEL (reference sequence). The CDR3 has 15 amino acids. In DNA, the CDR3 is TGTGCCAGCAGCCAAGATAAAGGGGGAGGGACTGAAGCTTTCTTT. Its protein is CASSQDKGGGTEAFF.

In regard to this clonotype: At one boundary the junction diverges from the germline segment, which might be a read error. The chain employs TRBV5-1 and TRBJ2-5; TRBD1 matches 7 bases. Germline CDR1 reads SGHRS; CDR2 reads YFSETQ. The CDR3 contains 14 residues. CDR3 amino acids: CASSYGTAKEPQYF. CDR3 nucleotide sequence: TGCGCCAGCAGCTACGGGACAGCAAAAGAGCCCCAGTACTTC.

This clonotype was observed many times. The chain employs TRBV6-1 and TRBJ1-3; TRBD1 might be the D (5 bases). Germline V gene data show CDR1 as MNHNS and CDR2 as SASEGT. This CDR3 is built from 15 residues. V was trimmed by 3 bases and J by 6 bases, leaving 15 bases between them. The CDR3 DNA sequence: TGTGCCAGCAGTGACACAGGCGCCCCAATAAACACCATATATTTT. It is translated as CASSDTGAPINTIYF.

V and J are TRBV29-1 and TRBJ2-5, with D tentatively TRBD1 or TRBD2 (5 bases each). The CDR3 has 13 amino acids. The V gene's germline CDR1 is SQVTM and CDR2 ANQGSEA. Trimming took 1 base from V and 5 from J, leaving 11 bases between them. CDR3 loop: CSVEGPWGETQYF. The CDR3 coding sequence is TGCAGCGTTGAAGGGCCTTGGGGGGAGACCCAGTACTTC.

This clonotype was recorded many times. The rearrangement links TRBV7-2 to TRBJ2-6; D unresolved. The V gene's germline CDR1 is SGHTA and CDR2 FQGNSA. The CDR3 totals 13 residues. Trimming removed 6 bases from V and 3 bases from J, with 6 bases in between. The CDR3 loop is CASSIHGANVLTF. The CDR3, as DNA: TGTGCCAGCAGTATTCATGGGGCCAACGTCCTGACTTTC. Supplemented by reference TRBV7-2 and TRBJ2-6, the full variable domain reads GAGVSQSPSNKVTEKGKDVELRCDPISGHTALYWYRQSLGQGLEFLIYFQGNSAPDKSGLPSDRFSAERTGGSVSTLTIQRTQQEDSAVYLCASSIHGANVLTFGAGSRLTVL.

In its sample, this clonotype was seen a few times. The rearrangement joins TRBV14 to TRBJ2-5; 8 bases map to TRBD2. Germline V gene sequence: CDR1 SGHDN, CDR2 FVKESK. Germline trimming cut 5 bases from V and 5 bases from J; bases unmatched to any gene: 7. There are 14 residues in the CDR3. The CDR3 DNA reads TGTGCCAGCAGCGTAAATAGCGGGACTGAGACCCAGTACTTC. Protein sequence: CASSVNSGTETQYF.

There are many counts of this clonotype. CDR3 in amino acids: CASSPTGNYEQYF. CDR3 DNA: TGTGCCAGCTCACCCACCGGGAACTACGAGCAGTACTTC. The chain employs TRBV18 and TRBJ2-7, with D possibly being TRBD2 (5 bases). Per the germline V gene, CDR1 is KGHSH and CDR2 is LQKENI. The CDR3 contains 13 residues. The V end was cut by 3 bases, the J end by 3 bases, with 9 bases between. The full variable domain, with the rest looked up from reference TRBV18 and TRBJ2-7, is NAGVMQNPRHLVRRRGQEARLRCSPMKGHSHVYWYRQLPEEGLKFMVYLQKENIIDESGMPKERFSAEFPKEGPSILRIQQVVRGDSAAYFCASSPTGNYEQYFGPGTRLTVT.

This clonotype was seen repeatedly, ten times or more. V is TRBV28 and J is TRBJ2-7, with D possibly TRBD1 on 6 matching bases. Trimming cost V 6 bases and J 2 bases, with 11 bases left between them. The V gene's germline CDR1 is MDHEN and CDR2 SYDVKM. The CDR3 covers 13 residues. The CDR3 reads CASRGQSPYEQYF. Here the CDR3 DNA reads TGTGCCAGCAGAGGACAGTCCCCCTACGAGCAGTACTTC.

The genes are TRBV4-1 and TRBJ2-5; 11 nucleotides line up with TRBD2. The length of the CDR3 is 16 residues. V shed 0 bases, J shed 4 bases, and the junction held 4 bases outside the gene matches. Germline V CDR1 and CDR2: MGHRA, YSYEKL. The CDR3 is CASSQEASGRLETQYF. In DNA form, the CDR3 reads TGCGCCAGCAGCCAAGAGGCTAGCGGGAGGCTAGAGACCCAGTACTTC.

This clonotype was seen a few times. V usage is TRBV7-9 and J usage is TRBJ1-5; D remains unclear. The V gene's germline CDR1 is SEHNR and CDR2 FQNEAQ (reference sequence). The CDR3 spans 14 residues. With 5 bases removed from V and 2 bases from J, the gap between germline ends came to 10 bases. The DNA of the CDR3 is TGTGCCAGCAGCGCCCTTGGGGGCAATCAGCCCCAGCATTTT. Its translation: CASSALGGNQPQHF.

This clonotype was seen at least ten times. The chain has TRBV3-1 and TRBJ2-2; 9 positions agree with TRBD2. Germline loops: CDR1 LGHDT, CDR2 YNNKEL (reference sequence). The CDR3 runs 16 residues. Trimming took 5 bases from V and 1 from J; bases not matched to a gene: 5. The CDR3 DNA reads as TGTGCCAGCAGCTCGAGCGGGAGGAGGAACACCGGGGAGCTGTTTTTT. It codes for CASSSSGRRNTGELFF.

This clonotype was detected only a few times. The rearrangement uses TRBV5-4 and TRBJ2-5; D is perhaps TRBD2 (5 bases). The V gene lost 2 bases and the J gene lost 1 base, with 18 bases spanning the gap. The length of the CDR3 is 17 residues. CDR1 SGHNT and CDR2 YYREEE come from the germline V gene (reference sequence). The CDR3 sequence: CASSLREVDSLQETQYF. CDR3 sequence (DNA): TGTGCCAGCAGCTTAAGAGAAGTGGACTCCCTCCAAGAGACCCAGTACTTC. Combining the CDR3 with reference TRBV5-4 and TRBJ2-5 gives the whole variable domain ETGVTQSPTHLIKTRGQQVTLRCSSQSGHNTVSWYQQALGQGPQFIFQYYREEENGRGNFPPRFSGLQFPNYSSELNVNALELDDSALYLCASSLREVDSLQETQYFGPGTRLLVL.